The TCR beta chain described here comes from a study of T-cell memory formation after mild COVID-19 (dated by TCRdb to 2020 to 2023). Background on the whole study: TCR sequence clusters from the two donors were found to be largely donor specific. In two donors, T-cell clones that expanded and contracted after mild COVID-19 were followed by sequencing TCRalpha and TCRbeta repertoires longitudinally. The cohort comprised two young, previously healthy adult volunteers, one female and one male. Overall study results and their limits: Contracting CD4+ clones were located mainly in the CM and EM memory subsets, whereas CD8+ clones were found to be enriched in EMRA. From day 15 to 85, contracting clones showed balanced CD4/CD8 phenotypes, whereas a second wave of clones that expanded from day 15 to 37 leaned towards CD4+. The detection of some responding clones in pre-infection memory suggests that pre-existing cross-reactive memory T cells joined the SARS-CoV-2 response. The study included only a couple of mild cases, and larger cohorts that include severe cases with pre-infection samples were judged to be necessary. SARS-CoV-2 specificity was not confirmed for the second-wave clones peaking on day 37.

With regard to this clonotype: Its antigen is still unknown. Base qualities are not at hand, and no much larger clone is one base apart.

Ficoll-Paque density gradient centrifugation was used to isolate PBMCs. The CDR3 has 12 amino acids, counting the end cysteine and phenylalanine. This entry keeps only the CDR3 DNA: 36 bases, framed from base 1. The germline V gene gives CDR1 as SQVTM and CDR2 as ANQGSEA. The V and J ends are trimmed by 5 bases and 3 bases, leaving 8 bases between them. Instrument used: Illumina NovaSeq 6000. Using 5'RACE with constant-segment primers, TCRalpha and TCRbeta cDNA libraries were constructed, with sample barcodes and unique molecular identifiers added in the process. RNA was extracted from every sample with Trizol reagent. The libraries were amplified in two PCR steps, and the second step added a second sample barcode and Illumina TruSeq adapters. The libraries were sequenced on an Illumina NovaSeq using 2 x 150 bp paired-end reads. The source study handled its data this way. Demultiplexing of reads and collapsing into UMI-guided consensus sequences were performed with migec v1.2.7. Using mixcr v2.1.11, the UMI consensuses were aligned to TRA and TRB V and J templates and assembled into clonotypes. A clonotype was counted as expanded or contracted only when both edgeR and NoisET called the clonotype significant, with the noise models trained on biological replicates. edgeR calls used a false discovery rate-adjusted p below 0.01 and a log2 fold-change threshold of 1. As an exploratory analysis of dynamics, max-normalized trajectories of the 1000 most abundant clonotypes were examined with PCA combined with hierarchical clustering. Separately sequenced CD4+ and CD8+ repertoires were used to assign a CD4 or CD8 phenotype to each responding clone. TCRdb redid the processing of the public reads, applying fastp at Q25 and MiXCR, and retained in-frame beta chains. A single entry per CDR3 protein holds the most common genes and DNA from its merged rows. For this entry, the V and J calls and clone size follow TCRdb and not the study's own pipeline. For this sample there are roughly 340,000 distinct CDR3 sequences; 20% to 25% appear just once. Roughly 21% of the sample comes from the top ten.

The TCR comes from a man younger than 30 who had mild COVID-19 (a few samples of this study predate the infection). The sample titles of this study are shuffled in the database, so cell type and time point are left out; the donor was told from shared clones. The specimen sequenced was PBMCs or a T cell subset sorted from them (not recorded which). The chain is encoded by TRBV29-1 joined to TRBJ2-1; possibly the D gene is TRBD1, per 5 matching bases. The CDR3 protein: CSVSTVYNEQFF. The sequenced DNA is TGCAGCGTTTCGACAGTCTACAATGAGCAGTTCTTC.